The clone carrying this TCR beta chain was seen a single time. Its antigen is not identified. The record originates from a study of human versus mouse CDR3 diversity and MHC coevolution. Across the study: Between roughly 5.5 x 10^6 and 1.8 x 10^7 valid reads came from each sample.

Cells were CD45RO-negative CD62L-positive naive CD4 T cells sorted from PBMCs. The germline gives CDR1 MRHNA, CDR2 SNTAGT. The CDR3 runs to 13 residues. Trimming pared 0 bases from V and 6 bases from J, leaving 7 bases between. Produced via immunoSEQ multiplex PCR; TCRdb's table is partial and in-frame only. Among tens of thousands of clones listed, about 93% were seen once. Overall study findings and caveats: Mice had fewer CDR3 deletions and insertions than humans on average. In humans, T-cell selection involved about 6 MHC II alleles.

The TCR sequence derives from a person aged 55 to 69 in good health. The source material was naive CD4+ T cells from blood. The subset denotes: CD45RO-negative CD62L-positive naive CD4 T cells. This rearrangement joins TRBV6-4 to TRBJ2-3; unclear D gene. The CDR3 DNA sequence: TGTGCCAGCAGTGACTCGAGGTCGGATACGCAGTATTTT. Protein: CASSDSRSDTQYF.